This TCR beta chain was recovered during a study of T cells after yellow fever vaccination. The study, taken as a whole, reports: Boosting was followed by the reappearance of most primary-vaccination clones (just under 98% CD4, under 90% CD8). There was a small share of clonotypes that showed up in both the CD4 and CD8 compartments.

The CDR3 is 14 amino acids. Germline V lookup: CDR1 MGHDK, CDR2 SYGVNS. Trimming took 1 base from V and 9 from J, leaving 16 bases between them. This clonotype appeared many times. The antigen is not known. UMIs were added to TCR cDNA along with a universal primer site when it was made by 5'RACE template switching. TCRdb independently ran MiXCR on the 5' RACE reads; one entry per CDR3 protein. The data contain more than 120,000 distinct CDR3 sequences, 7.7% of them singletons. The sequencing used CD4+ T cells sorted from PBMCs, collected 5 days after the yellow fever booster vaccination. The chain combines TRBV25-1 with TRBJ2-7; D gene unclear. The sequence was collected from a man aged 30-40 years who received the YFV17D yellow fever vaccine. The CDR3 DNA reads TGTGCCAGCAGTGAATCTGGGTTCTCTACGAGGCAGTACTTC. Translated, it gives CASSESGFSTRQYF.